These 30 T cell receptor beta chains came from one sample sequenced in a study of blood T cell repertoires in COVID-19 (dated by TCRdb to 2018 to 2020). Library preparation used the immunoSEQ multiplex PCR assay. TCRdb limited this immuneACCESS table to in-frame rearrangements with V and J called. A share of clones is missing; checked studies link under half to unresolved V genes, and the rest is unexplained. The sample table shows 200,000 to 300,000 clones, and about 88% are seen once. The ten largest clones add up to about 5% of the sample. Sequenced sample: peripheral blood. The source of these receptors is a woman aged 55-69 years with COVID-19, enrolled during active disease.

The V gene is TRBV9, the J gene TRBJ2-7; 10 nucleotides line up with TRBD2. V gave up 4 bases and J gave up 2 bases; unmatched junction bases: 6. This CDR3 contains 15 residues. Germline assignment: CDR1 SGDLS and CDR2 YYNGEE. In DNA, the CDR3 is TGTGCCAGCAGCCTAACTAGCGGGAATACCTACGAGCAGTACTTC. It is translated as CASSLTSGNTYEQYF.

The chain recombines TRBV5-5 with TRBJ2-7; tentatively, D is TRBD1 (5 bases). This CDR3 spans 15 amino acids. The germline CDR1 and CDR2 sequences are SGHKS and YYEKEE (reference sequence). Trimming removed 2 bases from V and 3 bases from J, with 15 bases in between. This chain's CDR3 is CASSFLGQGRYEQYF. The CDR3 nucleotides are TGTGCCAGCAGCTTTTTGGGGCAGGGTCGCTACGAGCAGTACTTC.

The rearrangement links TRBV5-8 to TRBJ1-2; a possible D gene is TRBD1 (6 bases). In germline, CDR1 is SGHTS, CDR2 YDEGEE. The CDR3 sequence is 13 residues long. Trimming pared 0 bases from V and 3 bases from J, leaving 6 bases between. CDR3 loop: CASSLDRDYGYTF. The CDR3 DNA reads TGTGCCAGCAGCTTGGACAGGGACTATGGCTACACCTTC.

This clone appeared once. CDR3 bases: TGCAGTGCTAGTCCGGACAGAAGTTTCTATGGCTACACCTTC. Its translation: CSASPDRSFYGYTF. The chain is built from TRBV20-1 and TRBJ1-2, with TRBD1 as a possible D gene (6 bases). Germline CDR1 reads DFQATT; CDR2 reads SNEGSKA (reference sequence). V gave up 3 bases and J gave up 4 bases, with 15 bases separating them. The CDR3 loop spans 14 amino acids.

J is TRBJ1-5 and V is TRBV27; D perhaps matches TRBD1 (5 bases). V dropped 2 bases and J dropped 6 bases, with 14 bases sitting between them. Germline-derived CDR1 and CDR2 are MNHEY and SMNVEV (reference sequence). The length of the CDR3 is 15 residues. In nucleotides, the CDR3 is TGTGCCAGCAGTTTAGGAGGAGGGACCGGTCAGCCCCAGCATTTT. This sequence encodes CASSLGGGTGQPQHF.

The chain employs TRBV5-4 and TRBJ2-1, with 9 bases matching TRBD2. The CDR3 loop spans 13 amino acids. Trimming took 2 bases from V and 9 from J; bases not matched to a gene: 3. Germline CDR1 is SGHNT and CDR2 is YYREEE (reference sequence). The CDR3 DNA reads TGTGCCAGCAGCTTTCGGACTAGCGTTGAGCAGTTCTTC. Translation gives CASSFRTSVEQFF.

This clone was seen repeatedly, ten times or more. The chain joins TRBV6-4 to TRBJ2-2, with 9 bases matching TRBD2. The CDR3 has 15 residues. V dropped 5 bases and J dropped 4; count of bases not matched to a gene: 5. Germline V gives CDR1 MRHNA, CDR2 SNTAGT. CDR3 loop: CASSRGTSSTGELFF. DNA for the CDR3: TGTGCCAGCAGTCGCGGGACTAGCAGCACCGGGGAGCTGTTTTTT.

The rearrangement uses TRBV7-6 and TRBJ2-7; the D gene is possibly TRBD1 (6 bases). Trimming left V 0 bases short and J 2 bases short, with 11 bases between. CDR3 length: 15 residues. Germline values: CDR1 SGHVS, CDR2 FNYEAQ. CDR3 DNA: TGTGCCAGCAGCTTAGCGGGGGACAAGACCTACGAGCAGTACTTC. Amino acids: CASSLAGDKTYEQYF.

This clone was recorded once. This chain uses TRBV28 with TRBJ1-5; D unresolved. CDR3 length: 15 residues. Per germline, CDR1 MDHEN and CDR2 SYDVKM. Trimming removed 1 base at V and 3 bases at J, with 10 bases between. This CDR3 reads CASSLFRRHNQPQHF. The DNA of the CDR3 is TGTGCCAGCAGTTTATTCCGGCGGCACAATCAGCCCCAGCATTTT.

This rearrangement joins TRBV6-4 to TRBJ1-1, with 10 positions matching TRBD1. V trimming: 2 bases; J trimming: 10 bases; junction bases outside the gene matches: 13. The length of the CDR3 is 16 residues. From germline, CDR1 is MRHNA and CDR2 SNTAGT. The CDR3 sequence is CASSDRQGAQLEVAFF. DNA for the CDR3: TGTGCCAGCAGTGACCGACAGGGGGCGCAGTTAGAAGTAGCTTTCTTT.

This clone has only one observation. The V gene is TRBV11-2, the J gene TRBJ2-7, with 8 positions matching TRBD1. With V trimmed by 4 bases and J by 5 bases, 7 bases remained unmatched. This CDR3 spans 14 amino acids. Germline values: CDR1 SGHAT, CDR2 FQNNGV. DNA of the CDR3: TGTGCCAGCAGCTCACGGACAGGGAGCCACGAGCAGTACTTC. It yields the protein CASSSRTGSHEQYF.

The V gene is TRBV7-2, the J gene TRBJ2-4; a weak D match, TRBD2 (5 bases). This CDR3 spans 11 amino acids. CDR1 and CDR2 (germline): SGHTA, FQGNSA. Deletions cut 5 bases from V and 9 bases from J, with 8 bases between. The CDR3 sequence is CASSRGSIQYF. The CDR3 coding sequence is TGTGCCAGCAGCCGTGGGAGCATTCAGTACTTC.

The CDR3 DNA is TGTGCCAGCAGCCAAGCCGGGGGCGAGCAGTACTTC. This codes for CASSQAGGEQYF. The chain employs TRBV3-1 (or the pseudogene TRBV3-2) and TRBJ2-7, with D tentatively TRBD2 (6 bases). CDR1 is LGHDT, CDR2 YNNKEL, per germline (reference sequence). V lost 1 base and J 6 bases, leaving 7 bases between the germline ends. The CDR3 contains 12 residues.

The chain has TRBV7-9 and TRBJ2-3; no reliable D call. V was clipped by 3 bases and J by 3 bases, with 10 bases between them. The germline V gene has CDR1 SEHNR and CDR2 FQNEAQ (reference sequence). The CDR3 consists of 14 residues. Here the CDR3 DNA reads TGTGCCAGCAGCTTCTCGAGCGTGACAGATACGCAGTATTTT. This sequence encodes CASSFSSVTDTQYF.

V gene TRBV6-5 combines with J gene TRBJ1-2; D may be TRBD1 (6 bases). The CDR3 runs 13 residues. Trimming left V 11 bases short and J 2 bases short, with 15 bases between. Germline-derived CDR1 and CDR2 are MNHEY and SVGAGI. The CDR3 reads CASRRTENYGYTF. In nucleotides, the CDR3 is TGTGCCTCCCGGAGGACAGAAAACTATGGCTACACCTTC.

This chain connects TRBV4-3 to TRBJ2-1; possibly TRBD1 for D (5 bases). The germline V gene encodes CDR1 LGHNA and CDR2 YSLEER. Deletions cut 2 bases from V and 0 bases from J, with 14 bases between. The CDR3 length is 17 residues. CDR3 region: CASSQTIQASSYNEQFF. The CDR3 bases are TGCGCCAGCAGCCAAACAATACAGGCTAGCTCCTACAATGAGCAGTTCTTC.

This chain links TRBV18 with TRBJ2-2; maybe TRBD1 (6 bases). Trimming removed 4 bases at V and 0 bases at J, with 15 bases between. The length of the CDR3 is 17 residues. Germline values: CDR1 KGHSH, CDR2 LQKENI. The CDR3 sequence is CASSLSLGASNTGELFF. The CDR3 nucleotides read TGTGCCAGCTCACTGAGTCTGGGGGCGTCGAACACCGGGGAGCTGTTTTTT.

The chain uses TRBV10-3 and TRBJ2-5; possible D gene TRBD1, 6 bases. Germline CDR1 reads ENHRY; CDR2 reads SYGVKD. The length of the CDR3 is 13 residues. The V end was cut by 5 bases, the J end by 1 base, with 8 bases between. CDR3 DNA: TGTGCCATCAGTAGACAGGCCCAAGAGACCCAGTACTTC. Amino acid sequence: CAISRQAQETQYF.

V and J are TRBV7-2 and TRBJ2-1; 11 positions match TRBD2. The ends lost 0 bases at V and 0 bases at J; junction bases unmatched: 7. Germline V CDR1 and CDR2: SGHTA, FQGNSA. This CDR3 is 19 amino acids long. DNA of the CDR3: TGTGCCAGCAGCTTAGCCGGGACTAGCGGCTATAGCTCCTACAATGAGCAGTTCTTC. This encodes CASSLAGTSGYSSYNEQFF.

The J gene is TRBJ2-7, the V gene TRBV9; 7 bases fit TRBD2. This CDR3 has 13 residues. The germline V gene has CDR1 SGDLS and CDR2 YYNGEE. Trimming at V came to 3 bases and at J to 7 bases, leaving 7 bases not matched to a gene. CDR3 sequence: CASSEWDGGEQYF. CDR3 bases: TGTGCCAGCAGCGAGTGGGACGGGGGGGAGCAGTACTTC.

J is TRBJ2-4 and V is TRBV20-1; possible D gene TRBD1, 5 bases. Between the trimmed V and J ends, which lost 5 bases and 6 bases, there was a span of 5 bases. CDR1 and CDR2 from the germline V gene are DFQATT and SNEGSKA (reference sequence). The CDR3 is 10 residues long. CDR3 amino acids: CSADRNIQYF. DNA for the CDR3: TGCAGTGCTGACAGAAACATTCAGTACTTC.

The chain links TRBV20-1 to TRBJ2-5; D gene uncertain. The CDR3 is made up of 10 amino acids. Germline V lookup: CDR1 DFQATT, CDR2 SNEGSKA (reference sequence). V dropped 4 bases and J dropped 5 bases, with 5 bases sitting between them. Here the CDR3 DNA reads TGCAGTGCTATCGAGGAGACCCAGTACTTC. As protein: CSAIEETQYF.

Only one count was recorded for this clone. The rearrangement links TRBV5-1 to TRBJ2-1; TRBD2 agrees at 8 bases. Germline assignment: CDR1 SGHRS and CDR2 YFSETQ. The ends lost 3 bases at V and 4 bases at J; junction bases unmatched: 9. The CDR3 length is 16 residues. CDR3 sequence (DNA): TGCGCCAGCAGCTATATGGAGCGGGAGCTATACAATGAGCAGTTCTTC. Protein product: CASSYMERELYNEQFF.

This rearrangement joins TRBV3-1 (or the pseudogene TRBV3-2) to TRBJ1-4; 10 bases map to TRBD1. The length of the CDR3 is 14 residues. With V trimmed by 4 bases and J by 8 bases, 4 bases remained unmatched. The germline V gene encodes CDR1 LGHDT and CDR2 YNNKEL (reference sequence). The CDR3 region has the DNA TGTGCCAGCAGCCCTAGACAGGGGGCGGAAAAACTGTTTTTT. Protein: CASSPRQGAEKLFF.

This clone was counted a single time. The V and J genes are TRBV3-1 (or the pseudogene TRBV3-2) and TRBJ2-1; no reliable D call. The CDR3 is 15 residues long. V was trimmed by 0 bases and J by 1 base, leaving 7 bases between them. From germline, CDR1 is LGHDT and CDR2 YNNKEL (reference sequence). This chain's CDR3 is CASSQDQRSYNEQFF. DNA for the CDR3: TGTGCCAGCAGCCAAGATCAGCGATCCTACAATGAGCAGTTCTTC.

The chain links TRBV6-1 to TRBJ1-2; D not resolved. The CDR3 covers 13 residues. V was clipped by 2 bases and J by 5 bases, with 9 bases between them. Germline lookup yields CDR1 MNHNS and CDR2 SASEGT. The CDR3 DNA sequence: TGTGCCAGCAGTGAATCAGCTAGATATGGCTACACCTTC. Its protein is CASSESARYGYTF.

The V call is TRBV4-1, the J call TRBJ2-2; 9 positions agree with TRBD2. V lost 4 bases and J lost 4; bases outside the gene matches: 4. This CDR3 region has 15 residues. CDR1 is MGHRA and CDR2 is YSYEKL in the germline V gene. This CDR3 reads CASSLGSGSTGELFF. The CDR3, as DNA: TGCGCCAGCAGCCTAGGTAGCGGGAGCACCGGGGAGCTGTTTTTT.

V gene TRBV6-5 combines with J gene TRBJ2-5, with D perhaps matching TRBD2 (6 bases). V was cut by 7 bases and J by 2 bases, with 17 bases left in between. The germline CDR1 and CDR2 sequences are MNHEY and SVGAGI. The CDR3 covers 15 residues. CDR3 amino acids: CASTMDYREQETQYF. The CDR3 bases are TGTGCCAGCACCATGGACTATCGGGAGCAAGAGACCCAGTACTTC.

This chain links TRBV25-1 with TRBJ2-4, with D uncertain. Between the trimmed V and J ends, which lost 6 bases and 7 bases, there was a span of 10 bases. This CDR3 contains 12 residues. Germline values: CDR1 MGHDK, CDR2 SYGVNS. The CDR3 coding sequence is TGTGCCAGCAGCGAACACTCGAACATTCAGTACTTC. Translation: CASSEHSNIQYF. Filled out from reference TRBV25-1 and TRBJ2-4, the complete variable domain reads EADIYQTPRYLVIGTGKKITLECSQTMGHDKMYWYQQDPGMELHLIHYSYGVNSTEKGDLSSESTVSRIRTEHFPLTLESARPSHTSQYLCASSEHSNIQYFGAGTRLSVL.

The DNA for the CDR3 is TGCAGTGCCCAGAGCGGTCAGCCCCAGCATTTT. Protein sequence: CSAQSGQPQHF. This chain uses TRBV20-1 with TRBJ1-5; D not resolved. V was shortened by 6 bases and J by 6 bases, with 9 bases between the two germline ends. CDR1 is DFQATT, CDR2 SNEGSKA, per germline (reference sequence). This CDR3 is 11 amino acids long.